The entry that follows covers one T cell receptor (beta chain) sequence. The data originate from a study of blood T cell repertoires in COVID-19. The wider study: Sites across the United States, Italy and Spain contributed samples from acute and convalescent COVID-19. The cDNA or gDNA used as material had been derived from T cells, B-cell-depleted T cells, or PBMCs.

The CDR3 length is 15 residues. The germline V gene has CDR1 MDHEN and CDR2 SYDVKM. The V gene end was trimmed by 3 bases and the J gene end by 6 bases; junction bases not matched to a gene: 9. As originally analysed: Estimation of nucleated cell counts relied on the amplification of reference gene primers. Here immunoSEQ multiplex PCR was the method, and the copy in TCRdb shows in-frame clones only, minus some. That table supplies the V and J calls and clone size; D and trimming were determined from the DNA. This sample has about 190,000 clones, with nearly 90% found just once. This sequence originates from a man aged 45-65 years with acute or convalescent COVID-19. Sequenced input: peripheral blood. The chain is built from TRBV28 and TRBJ1-2; 8 bases agree with TRBD1. The CDR3: CASSFLNRGMNGYTF. The CDR3 DNA follows: TGTGCCAGCAGTTTCCTGAACAGGGGGATGAATGGCTACACCTTC.